This T cell receptor beta chain was recovered during a study of read filtering for tumor transcriptome and immune sequencing. Turning to the study itself: Mean patient age was roughly 70 years, range 47 to 80; around 17 male, roughly 14 female. DNase treatment preceded whole-transcriptome library preparation.

Germline CDR1 reads MNHEY; CDR2 reads SMNVEV (reference sequence). Between the trimmed V and J ends, which lost 6 bases and 6 bases, there was a span of 21 bases. The CDR3 runs 15 residues. Study observations and caveats: Dropping single-read clonotypes raised IR-seq and RNA-seq shared-clonotype correlation. About 77% of IR-seq clonotypes had a single read, yet these held roughly 3.3% of reads.

This clonotype was picked up many times. Its antigen is not known. From approximately 400 ng of RNA, a library with molecular barcoded alpha/delta and beta/gamma adaptors was made. TCRdb recomputed calls from the reads with MiXCR, one row per CDR3 protein. The top ten clones hold about 42% of a sample with tens of thousands of distinct CDR3 sequences, 14% of them seen once. This TCR derives from a donor at least 40 years old with multiple myeloma. Material: a population of CD138-negative cells sorted from bone marrow. The V gene is TRBV27, the J gene TRBJ2-7; possible D gene TRBD2, 5 bases. The DNA of the CDR3 is TGTGCCAGCAGACCCCGGAAGGTGGAGGAGCCCGAGCAGTACTTC. Its protein is CASRPRKVEEPEQYF.